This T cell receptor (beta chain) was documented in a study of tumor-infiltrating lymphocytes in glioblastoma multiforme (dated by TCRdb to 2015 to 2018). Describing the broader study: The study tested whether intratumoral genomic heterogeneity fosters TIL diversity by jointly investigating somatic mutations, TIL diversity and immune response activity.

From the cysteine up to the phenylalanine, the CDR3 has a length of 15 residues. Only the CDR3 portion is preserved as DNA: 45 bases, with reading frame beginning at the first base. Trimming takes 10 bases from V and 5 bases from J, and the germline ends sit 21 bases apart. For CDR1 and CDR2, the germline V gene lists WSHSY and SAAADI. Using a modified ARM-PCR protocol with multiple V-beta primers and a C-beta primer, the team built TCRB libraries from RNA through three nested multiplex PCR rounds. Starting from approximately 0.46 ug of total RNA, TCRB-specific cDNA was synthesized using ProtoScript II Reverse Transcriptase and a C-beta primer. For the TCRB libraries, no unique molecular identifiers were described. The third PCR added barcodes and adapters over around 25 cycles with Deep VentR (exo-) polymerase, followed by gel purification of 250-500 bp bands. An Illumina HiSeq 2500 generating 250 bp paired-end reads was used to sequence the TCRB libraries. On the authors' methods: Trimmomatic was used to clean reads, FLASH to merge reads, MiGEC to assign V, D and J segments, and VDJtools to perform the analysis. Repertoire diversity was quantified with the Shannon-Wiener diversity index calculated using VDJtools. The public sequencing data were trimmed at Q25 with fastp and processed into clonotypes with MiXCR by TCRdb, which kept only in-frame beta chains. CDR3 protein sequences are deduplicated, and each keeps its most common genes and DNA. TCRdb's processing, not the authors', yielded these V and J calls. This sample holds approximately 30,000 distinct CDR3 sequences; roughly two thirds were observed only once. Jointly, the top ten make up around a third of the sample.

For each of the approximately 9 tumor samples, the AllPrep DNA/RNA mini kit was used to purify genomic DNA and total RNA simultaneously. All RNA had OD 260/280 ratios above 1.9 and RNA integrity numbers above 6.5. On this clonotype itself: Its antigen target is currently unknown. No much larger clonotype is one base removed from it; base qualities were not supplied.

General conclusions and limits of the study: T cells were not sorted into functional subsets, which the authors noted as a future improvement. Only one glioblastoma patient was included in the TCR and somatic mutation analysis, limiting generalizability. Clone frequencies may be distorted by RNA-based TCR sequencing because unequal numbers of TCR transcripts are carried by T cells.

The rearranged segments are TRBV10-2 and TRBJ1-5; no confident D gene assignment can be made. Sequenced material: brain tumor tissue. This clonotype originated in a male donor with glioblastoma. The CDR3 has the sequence CAIRPLAIWDQPQHF. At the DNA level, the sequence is TGCGCCATCAGACCCTTGGCGATATGGGATCAGCCCCAGCATTTT.